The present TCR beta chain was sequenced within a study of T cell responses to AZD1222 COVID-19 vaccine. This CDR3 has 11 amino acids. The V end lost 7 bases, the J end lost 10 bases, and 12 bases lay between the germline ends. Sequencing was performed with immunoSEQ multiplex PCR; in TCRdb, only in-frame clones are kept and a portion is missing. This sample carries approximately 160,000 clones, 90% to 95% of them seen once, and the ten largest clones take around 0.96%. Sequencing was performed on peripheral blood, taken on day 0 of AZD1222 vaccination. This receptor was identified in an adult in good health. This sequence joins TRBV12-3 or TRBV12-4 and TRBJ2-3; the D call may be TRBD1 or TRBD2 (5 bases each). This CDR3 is CASTLRGAQYF. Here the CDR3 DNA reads TGTGCCAGCACCTTGAGAGGGGCGCAGTATTTT.